These 22 T cell receptor beta chains were sequenced from one sample in a study of OX40 agonist ivuxolimab in advanced cancers. Only in-frame clones appear in the TCRdb table, and some are missing; sequencing was by immunoSEQ multiplex PCR. Here the sample spans 90,000 to 100,000 clones, 80% to 90% being singletons. Sample: CD4+ or CD8+ T cells sorted from blood, taken in a trial of the OX40 agonist ivuxolimab. The receptors here all came from an adult with an advanced solid tumor such as melanoma, head and neck, liver or kidney cancer.

This chain uses TRBV30 with TRBJ1-1, with a weak D call TRBD1 (6 bases). V lost 7 bases, J lost 5 bases, and 17 bases lay in between. Germline V gene sequence: CDR1 GTSNPN, CDR2 SVGIG (reference sequence). CDR3 length: 13 residues. CDR3 in DNA: TGTGCCTCCAAGGGGGGGGCGCGAACTGAAGCTTTCTTT. It is translated as CASKGGARTEAFF.

This chain uses TRBV5-1 with TRBJ1-1; possible D gene TRBD1, 5 bases. The CDR3 runs to 15 residues. Germline-derived CDR1 and CDR2 are SGHRS and YFSETQ. Between the trimmed V and J ends, which lost 4 bases and 0 bases, there was a span of 13 bases. The CDR3 loop is CASSRLQQVNTEAFF. CDR3 DNA: TGCGCCAGCAGCAGACTACAACAGGTGAACACTGAAGCTTTCTTT. Drawing the rest from reference TRBV5-1 and TRBJ1-1, the complete variable domain is KAGVTQTPRYLIKTRGQQVTLSCSPISGHRSVSWYQQTPGQGLQFLFEYFSETQRNKGNFPGRFSGRQFSNSRSEMNVSTLELGDSALYLCASSRLQQVNTEAFFGQGTRLTVV.

The rearrangement joins TRBV2 to TRBJ2-7; D uncertain. Deletions cut 1 base from V and 5 bases from J, with 3 bases between. This CDR3 spans 11 amino acids. Germline V gene lookup returns CDR1 SNHLY and CDR2 FYNNEI. CDR3 loop: CASSEVHEQYF. The CDR3 bases are TGTGCCAGCAGTGAAGTGCACGAGCAGTACTTC. Drawing the rest from reference TRBV2 and TRBJ2-7, the complete variable domain is EPEVTQTPSHQVTQMGQEVILRCVPISNHLYFYWYRQILGQKVEFLVSFYNNEISEKSEIFDDQFSVERPDGSNFTLKIRSTKLEDSAMYFCASSEVHEQYFGPGTRLTVT.

This clone was observed a single time. The chain uses TRBV6-1 and TRBJ1-1, with 9 bases matching TRBD1. Germline V gene lookup returns CDR1 MNHNS and CDR2 SASEGT. Trimming at V came to 10 bases and at J to 7 bases, leaving 10 bases not matched to a gene. The CDR3 has 13 amino acids. The CDR3 here is CATRSGQGFEAFF. The CDR3 nucleotides are TGTGCCACCCGCTCGGGACAGGGATTTGAAGCTTTCTTT.

The chain uses TRBV5-6 and TRBJ2-5, with 7 bases aligning to TRBD2. Per the germline V gene, CDR1 is SGHDT and CDR2 is YYEEEE. The V and J ends lost 2 bases and 4 bases, in that order; junction bases with no gene match: 5. The CDR3 runs to 14 residues. CDR3 nucleotide sequence: TGTGCCAGCAGCTTTGGACTAGTCGGAGAGACCCAGTACTTC. This gives the protein CASSFGLVGETQYF.

The chain joins TRBV4-3 to TRBJ1-4; no firm D call. Trimming removed 0 bases at V and 3 bases at J, with 11 bases between. The germline CDR1 and CDR2 sequences are LGHNA and YSLEER. The CDR3 has 16 amino acids. Written as DNA, the CDR3 is TGCGCCAGCAGCCAAGAAGCGGGATTCTCTAATGAAAAACTGTTTTTT. This encodes CASSQEAGFSNEKLFF.

The gene calls are TRBV7-2 and TRBJ2-2; 9 bases align to TRBD1. The ends lost 2 bases at V and 7 bases at J; junction bases unmatched: 5. This CDR3 is 15 amino acids long. CDR1 and CDR2 (germline): SGHTA, FQGNSA. The CDR3 region is CASSLSGQGVGELFF. The CDR3 DNA sequence: TGTGCCAGCAGCTTATCGGGACAGGGTGTCGGGGAGCTGTTTTTT. The complete variable domain, with remaining parts taken from reference TRBV7-2 and TRBJ2-2, reads GAGVSQSPSNKVTEKGKDVELRCDPISGHTALYWYRQSLGQGLEFLIYFQGNSAPDKSGLPSDRFSAERTGGSVSTLTIQRTQQEDSAVYLCASSLSGQGVGELFFGEGSRLTVL.

The gene calls are TRBV4-2 and TRBJ2-2, with 10 positions matching TRBD1. This CDR3 has 17 residues. The junction had 2 bases not matched to a gene; V was cut back by 1 base and J by 0 bases. Germline loops: CDR1 LGHNA, CDR2 YNFKEQ. Here the CDR3 DNA reads TGTGCCAGCAGCCAAGGACAGGGGGCGCCGAACACCGGGGAGCTGTTTTTT. Amino acid sequence: CASSQGQGAPNTGELFF.

V and J are TRBV5-1 and TRBJ1-1; TRBD1 agrees at 7 bases. V lost 5 bases to trimming and J lost 5 bases; unmatched junction nucleotides: 0. Looked up from germline, CDR1 is SGHRS and CDR2 is YFSETQ. The CDR3 runs to 11 residues. For the CDR3, the DNA is TGCGCCAGCAGGGGACAGACTGAAGCTTTCTTT. Its translation: CASRGQTEAFF.

The chain has TRBV6-1 and TRBJ2-1, with D possibly called TRBD1 or TRBD2 (5 bases each). This CDR3 has 16 amino acids. Germline V CDR1 and CDR2: MNHNS, SASEGT. Trimming cost V 4 bases and J 0 bases, with 13 bases left between them. The CDR3 DNA is TGTGCCAGCAGTGTCCAAACAGGACTCTCCTACAATGAGCAGTTCTTC. This gives the protein CASSVQTGLSYNEQFF.

The chain employs TRBV10-2 and TRBJ1-6; D may be TRBD1 (6 bases). Germline CDR1 is WSHSY and CDR2 is SAAADI. V was pared by 0 bases and J by 9 bases, with 12 bases between. The CDR3 runs to 15 residues. Here the CDR3 DNA reads TGCGCCAGCAGTGAGTCGGGGGGGCTTATTTCACCCCTCCACTTT. This encodes CASSESGGLISPLHF.

The V call is TRBV10-3, the J call TRBJ2-7; 7 nucleotides line up with TRBD1. This CDR3 is built from 12 residues. After removal of 5 bases from V and 5 bases from J, the junction contained 3 bases not matched to a gene. Germline values: CDR1 ENHRY, CDR2 SYGVKD. The DNA for the CDR3 is TGTGCCATCAGTCACAGGGGAGACGAGCAGTACGTC. Translating it yields CAISHRGDEQYV.

The chain links TRBV18 to TRBJ2-3, with D possibly TRBD2 on 6 matching bases. The germline gives CDR1 KGHSH, CDR2 LQKENI. The V gene lost 0 bases and the J gene lost 0 bases, with 10 bases spanning the gap. This CDR3 region has 16 residues. CDR3 residues: CASSPPRAGSTDTQYF. The CDR3 coding sequence is TGTGCCAGCTCACCACCTCGAGCGGGTAGCACAGATACGCAGTATTTT. The complete variable domain, with remaining parts taken from reference TRBV18 and TRBJ2-3, reads NAGVMQNPRHLVRRRGQEARLRCSPMKGHSHVYWYRQLPEEGLKFMVYLQKENIIDESGMPKERFSAEFPKEGPSILRIQQVVRGDSAAYFCASSPPRAGSTDTQYFGPGTRLTVL.

V is TRBV18 and J is TRBJ2-5; tentatively, D is TRBD2 (6 bases). Germline CDR1 KGHSH, CDR2 LQKENI. This CDR3 region has 15 residues. V shed 0 bases and J shed 2 bases, with 10 bases lying between them. In DNA form, the CDR3 reads TGTGCCAGCTCACCACCGATCCGGGGGCAAGAGACCCAGTACTTC. Its protein product is CASSPPIRGQETQYF.

The chain joins TRBV6-5 to TRBJ1-2, with no clear D. Deletions cut 4 bases from V and 4 bases from J, with 19 bases between. CDR3 length equals 16 residues. Germline CDR1 is MNHEY and CDR2 is SVGAGI. CDR3 amino acids: CASSSPRDLRGYGYTF. CDR3 in DNA: TGTGCCAGCAGTTCCCCCCGGGATCTCCGGGGCTATGGCTACACCTTC.

The chain uses TRBV29-1 and TRBJ1-2; no clear D gene. Germline CDR1 and CDR2: SQVTM and ANQGSEA. This CDR3 region has 13 residues. V lost 0 bases and J 2 bases, leaving 7 bases between the germline ends. The CDR3 DNA reads as TGCAGCGTTGAAGACTGGCAAAACTATGGCTACACCTTC. It codes for CSVEDWQNYGYTF.

V and J are TRBV7-9 and TRBJ1-3; D not certain. Germline V gives CDR1 SEHNR, CDR2 FQNEAQ (reference sequence). The CDR3 has 12 residues. Deletions cut 4 bases from V and 10 bases from J, with 11 bases between. CDR3 DNA: TGTGCCAGCAGCTCCAGCGATCTGACCATATATTTT. Protein sequence: CASSSSDLTIYF.

This clone has just a few counts. The chain couples TRBV6-1 to TRBJ1-5; a possible D gene is TRBD1 (6 bases). V was cut by 4 bases and J by 2 bases, with 9 bases left in between. In germline, CDR1 is MNHNS, CDR2 SASEGT. CDR3 length: 14 residues. CDR3 coding DNA: TGTGCCAGCAGTGCAGGGGATCGCAATCAGCCCCAGCATTTT. Translating it yields CASSAGDRNQPQHF.

The chain carries TRBV7-2 and TRBJ2-1, with 13 bases that match TRBD2. Germline CDR1 is SGHTA and CDR2 is FQGNSA. The CDR3 length is 16 residues. V dropped 4 bases and J dropped 4; count of bases not matched to a gene: 4. CDR3 sequence (DNA): TGTGCCAGCAGCTCTACTAGCGGGAGGGTATACAATGAGCAGTTCTTC. It codes for CASSSTSGRVYNEQFF.

This clone was seen more than once but under ten times. This rearrangement joins TRBV4-1 to TRBJ1-4; the D gene is possibly TRBD1 (5 bases). V lost 0 bases to trimming and J lost 5 bases, with 13 bases between them. The CDR3 runs to 16 residues. Looked up from germline, CDR1 is MGHRA and CDR2 is YSYEKL. The CDR3 coding sequence is TGCGCCAGCAGCCAAGATAAAGCCAGGGTAAATGAAAAACTGTTTTTT. Its protein product is CASSQDKARVNEKLFF.

This chain uses TRBV14 with TRBJ1-5, with D unresolved. Germline V gives CDR1 SGHDN, CDR2 FVKESK. This CDR3 is built from 14 residues. Trimming left V 7 bases short and J 2 bases short, with 12 bases between. The CDR3 nucleotides are TGTGCCAGCAATCGGGGAGGCGGCAATCAGCCCCAGCATTTT. It specifies CASNRGGGNQPQHF.

The chain carries TRBV5-4 and TRBJ2-1; D perhaps matches TRBD1 (5 bases). Germline values: CDR1 SGHNT, CDR2 YYREEE (reference sequence). With 4 bases removed from V and 7 bases from J, the gap between germline ends came to 18 bases. The CDR3 has 15 residues. CDR3 in amino acids: CASSHSDRKGNEQFF. For the CDR3, the DNA is TGTGCCAGCAGCCACTCGGACCGAAAGGGGAATGAGCAGTTCTTC.